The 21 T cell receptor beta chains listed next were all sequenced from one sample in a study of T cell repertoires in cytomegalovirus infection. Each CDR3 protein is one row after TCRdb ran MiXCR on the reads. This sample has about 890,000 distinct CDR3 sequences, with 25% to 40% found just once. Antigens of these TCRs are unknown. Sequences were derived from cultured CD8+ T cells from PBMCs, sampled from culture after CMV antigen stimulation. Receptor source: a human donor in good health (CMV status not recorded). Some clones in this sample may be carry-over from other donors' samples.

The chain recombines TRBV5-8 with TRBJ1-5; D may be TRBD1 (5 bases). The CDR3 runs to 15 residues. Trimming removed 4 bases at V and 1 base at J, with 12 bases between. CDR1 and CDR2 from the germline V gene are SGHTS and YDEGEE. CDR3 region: CASSTGDHSNQPQHF. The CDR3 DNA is TGTGCCAGCAGCACGGGGGACCACAGCAATCAGCCCCAGCATTTT.

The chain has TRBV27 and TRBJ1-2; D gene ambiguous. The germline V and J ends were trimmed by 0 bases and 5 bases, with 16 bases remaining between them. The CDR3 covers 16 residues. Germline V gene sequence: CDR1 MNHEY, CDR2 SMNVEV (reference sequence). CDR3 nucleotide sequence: TGTGCCAGCAGTTTATCGCTCCCCCCGGAGAGATATGGCTACACCTTC. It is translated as CASSLSLPPERYGYTF.

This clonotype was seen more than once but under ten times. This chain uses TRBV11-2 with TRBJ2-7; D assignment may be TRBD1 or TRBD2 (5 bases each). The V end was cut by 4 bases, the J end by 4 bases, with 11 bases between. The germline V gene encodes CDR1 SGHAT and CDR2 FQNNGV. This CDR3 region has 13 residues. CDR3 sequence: CASSWGTDYEQYV. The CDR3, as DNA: TGTGCCAGCAGCTGGGGGACGGATTACGAGCAGTACGTC.

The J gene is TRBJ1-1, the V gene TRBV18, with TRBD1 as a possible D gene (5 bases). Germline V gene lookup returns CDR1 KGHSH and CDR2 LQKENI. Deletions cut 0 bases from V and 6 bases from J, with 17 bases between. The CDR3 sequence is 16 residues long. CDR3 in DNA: TGTGCCAGCTCACCACCGGGGCAAGCCTTGGGCGCTGAAGCTTTCTTT. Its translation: CASSPPGQALGAEAFF.

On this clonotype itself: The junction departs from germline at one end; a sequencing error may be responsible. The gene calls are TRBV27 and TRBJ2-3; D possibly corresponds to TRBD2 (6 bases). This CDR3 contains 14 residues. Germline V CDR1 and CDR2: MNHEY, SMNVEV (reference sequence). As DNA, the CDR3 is TGTGCCGGCAGACTTAGCGGCGGGGCAGATACGCAGTATTTT. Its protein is CAGRLSGGADTQYF.

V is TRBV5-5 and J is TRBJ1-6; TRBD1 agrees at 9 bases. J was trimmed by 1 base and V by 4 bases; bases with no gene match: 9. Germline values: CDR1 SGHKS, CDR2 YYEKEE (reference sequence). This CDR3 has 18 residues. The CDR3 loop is CASSLGQGKRSYNSPLHF. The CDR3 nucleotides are TGTGCCAGCAGCCTTGGACAGGGGAAAAGATCCTATAATTCACCCCTCCACTTT. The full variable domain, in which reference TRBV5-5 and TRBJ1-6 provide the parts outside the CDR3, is DAGVTQSPTHLIKTRGQQVTLRCSPISGHKSVSWYQQVLGQGPQFIFQYYEKEERGRGNFPDRFSARQFPNYSSELNVNALLLGDSALYLCASSLGQGKRSYNSPLHFGNGTRLTVT.

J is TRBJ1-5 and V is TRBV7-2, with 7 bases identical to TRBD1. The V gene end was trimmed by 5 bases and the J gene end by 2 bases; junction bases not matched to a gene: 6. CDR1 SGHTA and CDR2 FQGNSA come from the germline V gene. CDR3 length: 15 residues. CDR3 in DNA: TGTGCCAGCAGCCGCAGGGGGTTTGGCAATCAGCCCCAGCATTTT. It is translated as CASSRRGFGNQPQHF. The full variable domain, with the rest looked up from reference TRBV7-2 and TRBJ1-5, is GAGVSQSPSNKVTEKGKDVELRCDPISGHTALYWYRQSLGQGLEFLIYFQGNSAPDKSGLPSDRFSAERTGGSVSTLTIQRTQQEDSAVYLCASSRRGFGNQPQHFGDGTRLSIL.

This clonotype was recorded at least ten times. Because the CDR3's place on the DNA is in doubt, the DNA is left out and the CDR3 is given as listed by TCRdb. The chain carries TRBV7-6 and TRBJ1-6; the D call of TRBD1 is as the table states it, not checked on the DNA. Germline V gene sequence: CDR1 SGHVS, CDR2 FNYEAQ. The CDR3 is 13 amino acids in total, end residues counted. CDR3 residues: CASSFRGRSPLHF.

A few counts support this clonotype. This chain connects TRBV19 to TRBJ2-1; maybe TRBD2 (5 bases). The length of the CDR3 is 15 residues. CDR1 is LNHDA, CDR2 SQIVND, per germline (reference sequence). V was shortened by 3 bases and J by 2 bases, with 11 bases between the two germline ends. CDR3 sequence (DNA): TGTGCCAGTAGTATTATCGGGGTCCCCTACAATGAGCAGTTCTTC. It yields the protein CASSIIGVPYNEQFF.

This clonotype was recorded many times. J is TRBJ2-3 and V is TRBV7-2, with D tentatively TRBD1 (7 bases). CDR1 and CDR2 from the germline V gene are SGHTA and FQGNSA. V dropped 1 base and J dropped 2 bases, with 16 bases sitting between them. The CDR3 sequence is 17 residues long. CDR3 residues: CASSLEWRGHYTDTQYF. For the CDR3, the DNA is TGTGCCAGCAGCTTAGAATGGAGGGGGCACTACACAGATACGCAGTATTTT.

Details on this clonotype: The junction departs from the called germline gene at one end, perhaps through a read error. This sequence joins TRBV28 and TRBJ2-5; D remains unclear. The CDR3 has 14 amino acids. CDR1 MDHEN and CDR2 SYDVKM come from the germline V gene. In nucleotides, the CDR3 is TGTGCCAGCAGTTTGTTCAGAAGTCAAGAGACCCTGTACTTC. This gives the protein CASSLFRSQETLYF. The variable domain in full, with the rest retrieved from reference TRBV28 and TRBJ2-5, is DVKVTQSSRYLVKRTGEKVFLECVQDMDHENMFWYRQDPGLGLRLIYFSYDVKMKEKGDIPEGYSVSREKKERFSLILESASTNQTSMYLCASSLFRSQETLYFGPGTRLLVL.

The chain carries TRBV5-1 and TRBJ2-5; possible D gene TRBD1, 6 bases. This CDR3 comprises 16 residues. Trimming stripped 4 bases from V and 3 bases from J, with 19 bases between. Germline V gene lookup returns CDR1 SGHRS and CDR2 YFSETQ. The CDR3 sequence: CASSPYGPTGKETQYF. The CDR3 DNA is TGCGCCAGCAGCCCATACGGCCCGACAGGAAAAGAGACCCAGTACTTC.

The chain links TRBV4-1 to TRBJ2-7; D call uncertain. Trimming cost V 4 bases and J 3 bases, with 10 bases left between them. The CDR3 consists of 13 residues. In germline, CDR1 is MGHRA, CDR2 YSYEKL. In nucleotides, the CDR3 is TGCGCCAGCAGCCCCCCAGTCGACTACGAGCAGTACGTC. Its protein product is CASSPPVDYEQYV.

CDR3 coding DNA: TGCAGCGTTCTTGGCACAGGGGCATACAATGAGCAGTTCTTC. Protein: CSVLGTGAYNEQFF. The chain joins TRBV29-1 to TRBJ2-1; TRBD1 matches at 7 bases. CDR3 size: 14 residues. V was clipped by 5 bases and J by 4 bases; unmatched bases: 8. The germline CDR1 and CDR2 sequences are SQVTM and ANQGSEA.

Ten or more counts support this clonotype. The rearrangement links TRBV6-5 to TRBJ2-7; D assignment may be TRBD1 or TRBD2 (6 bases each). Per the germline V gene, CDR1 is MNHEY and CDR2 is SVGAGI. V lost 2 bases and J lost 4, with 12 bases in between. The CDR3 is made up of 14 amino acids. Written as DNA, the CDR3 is TGTGCCAGCAGTTACGGTGGAGGGGGATACGAGCAGTACTTC. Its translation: CASSYGGGGYEQYF.

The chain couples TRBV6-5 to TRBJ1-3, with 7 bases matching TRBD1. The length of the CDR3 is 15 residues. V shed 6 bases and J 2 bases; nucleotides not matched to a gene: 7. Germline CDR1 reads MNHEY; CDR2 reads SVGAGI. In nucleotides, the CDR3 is TGTGCCAGCAGCCTGGGACAGACAACTGGAAACACCATATATTTT. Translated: CASSLGQTTGNTIYF.

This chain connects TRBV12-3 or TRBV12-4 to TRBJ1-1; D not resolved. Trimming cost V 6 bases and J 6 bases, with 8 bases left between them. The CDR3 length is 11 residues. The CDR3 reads CASRGFPEAFF. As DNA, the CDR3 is TGTGCCAGCAGGGGATTCCCTGAAGCTTTCTTT.

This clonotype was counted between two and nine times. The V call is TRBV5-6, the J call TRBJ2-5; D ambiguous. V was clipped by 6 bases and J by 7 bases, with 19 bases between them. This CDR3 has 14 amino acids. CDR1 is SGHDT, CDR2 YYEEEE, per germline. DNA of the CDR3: TGTGCCAGCACCTTTTCCACGGCCATCCGGACCCAGTACTTC. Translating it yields CASTFSTAIRTQYF.

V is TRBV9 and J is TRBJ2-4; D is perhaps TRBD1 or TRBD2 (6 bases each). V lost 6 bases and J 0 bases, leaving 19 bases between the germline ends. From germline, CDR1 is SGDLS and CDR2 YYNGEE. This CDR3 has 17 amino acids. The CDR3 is CASTPGASEGAKNIQYF. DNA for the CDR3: TGTGCCAGCACACCAGGGGCTAGCGAGGGAGCCAAAAACATTCAGTACTTC.

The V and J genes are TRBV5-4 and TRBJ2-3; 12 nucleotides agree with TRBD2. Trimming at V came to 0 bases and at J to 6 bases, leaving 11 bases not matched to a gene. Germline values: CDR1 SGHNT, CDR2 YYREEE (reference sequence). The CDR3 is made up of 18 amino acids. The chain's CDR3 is CASSLDLGTSGGLDTQYF. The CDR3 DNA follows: TGTGCCAGCAGCTTGGATCTCGGTACTAGCGGGGGGCTCGATACGCAGTATTTT.

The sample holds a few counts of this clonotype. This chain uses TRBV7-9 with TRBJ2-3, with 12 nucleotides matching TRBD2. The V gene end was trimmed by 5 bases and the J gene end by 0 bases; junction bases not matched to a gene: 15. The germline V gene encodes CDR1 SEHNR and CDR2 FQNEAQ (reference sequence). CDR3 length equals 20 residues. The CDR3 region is CASSDATSGGQLPSTDTQYF. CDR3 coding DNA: TGTGCCAGCAGCGACGCGACTAGCGGGGGCCAACTCCCTAGCACAGATACGCAGTATTTT. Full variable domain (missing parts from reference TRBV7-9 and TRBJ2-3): DTGVSQNPRHKITKRGQNVTFRCDPISEHNRLYWYRQTLGQGPEFLTYFQNEAQLEKSRLLSDRFSAERPKGSFSTLEIQRTEQGDSAMYLCASSDATSGGQLPSTDTQYFGPGTRLTVL.